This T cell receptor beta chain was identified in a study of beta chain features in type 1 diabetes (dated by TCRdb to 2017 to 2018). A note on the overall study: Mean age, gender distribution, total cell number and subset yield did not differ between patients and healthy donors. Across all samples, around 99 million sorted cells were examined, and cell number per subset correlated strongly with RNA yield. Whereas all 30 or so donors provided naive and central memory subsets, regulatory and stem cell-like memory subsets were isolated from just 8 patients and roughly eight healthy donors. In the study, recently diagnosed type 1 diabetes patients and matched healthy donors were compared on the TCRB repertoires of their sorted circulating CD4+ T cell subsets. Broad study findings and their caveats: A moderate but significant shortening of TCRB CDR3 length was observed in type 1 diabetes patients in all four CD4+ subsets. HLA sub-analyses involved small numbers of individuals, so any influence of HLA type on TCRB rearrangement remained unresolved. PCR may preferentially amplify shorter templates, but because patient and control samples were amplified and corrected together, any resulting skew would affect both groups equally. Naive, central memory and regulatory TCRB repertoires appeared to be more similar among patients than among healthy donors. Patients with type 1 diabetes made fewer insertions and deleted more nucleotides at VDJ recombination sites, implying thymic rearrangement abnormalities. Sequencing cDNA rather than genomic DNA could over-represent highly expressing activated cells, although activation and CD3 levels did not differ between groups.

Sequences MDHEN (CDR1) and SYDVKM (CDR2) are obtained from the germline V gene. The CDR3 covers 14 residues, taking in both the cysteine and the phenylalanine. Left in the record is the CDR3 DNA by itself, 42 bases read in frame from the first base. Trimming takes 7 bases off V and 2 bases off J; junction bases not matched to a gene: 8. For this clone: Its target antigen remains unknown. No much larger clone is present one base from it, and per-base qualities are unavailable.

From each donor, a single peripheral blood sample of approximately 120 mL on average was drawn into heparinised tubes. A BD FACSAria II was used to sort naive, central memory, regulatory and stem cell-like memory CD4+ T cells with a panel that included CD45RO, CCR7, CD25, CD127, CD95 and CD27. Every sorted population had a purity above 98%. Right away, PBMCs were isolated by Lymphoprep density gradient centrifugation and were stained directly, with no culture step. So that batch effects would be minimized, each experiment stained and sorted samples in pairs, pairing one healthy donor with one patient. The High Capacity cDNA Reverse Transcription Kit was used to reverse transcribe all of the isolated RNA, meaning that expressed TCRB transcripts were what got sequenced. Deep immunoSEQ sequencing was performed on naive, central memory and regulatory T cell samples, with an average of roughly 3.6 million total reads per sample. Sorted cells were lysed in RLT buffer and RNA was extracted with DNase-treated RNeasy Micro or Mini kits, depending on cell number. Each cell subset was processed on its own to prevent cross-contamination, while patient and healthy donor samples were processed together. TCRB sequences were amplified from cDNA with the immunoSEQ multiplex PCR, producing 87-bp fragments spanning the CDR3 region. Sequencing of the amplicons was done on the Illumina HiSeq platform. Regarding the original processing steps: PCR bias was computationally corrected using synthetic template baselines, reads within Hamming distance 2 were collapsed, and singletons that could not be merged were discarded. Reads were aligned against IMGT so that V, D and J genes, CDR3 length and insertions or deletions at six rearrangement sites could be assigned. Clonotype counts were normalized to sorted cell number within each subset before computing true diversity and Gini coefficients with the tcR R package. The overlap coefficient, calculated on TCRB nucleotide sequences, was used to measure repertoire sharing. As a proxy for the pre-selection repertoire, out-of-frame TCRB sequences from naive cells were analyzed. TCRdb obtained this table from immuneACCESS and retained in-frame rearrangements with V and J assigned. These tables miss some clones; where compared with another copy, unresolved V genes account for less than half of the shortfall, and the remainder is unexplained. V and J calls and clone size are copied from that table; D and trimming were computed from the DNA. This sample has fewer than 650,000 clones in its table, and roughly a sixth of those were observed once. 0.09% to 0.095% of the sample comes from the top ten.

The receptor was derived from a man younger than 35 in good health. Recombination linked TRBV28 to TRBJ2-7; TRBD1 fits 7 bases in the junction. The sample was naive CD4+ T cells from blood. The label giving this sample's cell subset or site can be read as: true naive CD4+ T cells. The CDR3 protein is CASTSGQFTYEQYF. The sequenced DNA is TGTGCCAGCACCTCGGGACAGTTTACCTACGAGCAGTACTTC.